The clone carrying this TCR beta chain was detected ten times or more. The target antigen is unknown. A second PCR of roughly 6 to 12 cycles used a sample-barcoded 5' primer and a J-beta primer mix. Using its own MiXCR run on the 5' RACE reads, TCRdb lists one record per CDR3 protein. This table holds over 600,000 distinct CDR3 sequences, roughly 43% found once. The sample originates from a study of blood T cells in healthy people across ages. Findings and caveats of the study: Estimates of diversity drawn from one million T cells were considered underestimates. There was a strong correlation between TCR beta diversity and naive T cell percentage.

CDR1 and CDR2 from the germline V gene are MNHEY and SMNVEV (reference sequence). The CDR3 contains 15 residues. The V end lost 5 bases, the J end lost 0 bases, and 11 bases lay between the germline ends. Sequences were obtained from blood. The clonotype originates from a man older than 75 in good health. The chain combines TRBV27 with TRBJ2-4; tentatively, D is TRBD1 (5 bases). CDR3 region: CASSDSELAKNIQYF. The CDR3 nucleotides are TGTGCCAGCAGTGACAGTGAACTAGCCAAAAACATTCAGTACTTC.